This T cell receptor beta chain was observed in a study of shared clonotypes between healthy human individuals. Whole-study results and caveats: Genetic and exposure-history diversity was limited by the few donors. Depth of sequencing was expected to influence donor clonotype sharing.

This clone showed up just once. Its target is unknown. Other DNA sequences within the sample encode an identical CDR3. Germline V lookup: CDR1 KGHSH, CDR2 LQKENI. The germline V and J ends were trimmed by 3 bases and 5 bases, with 8 bases remaining between them. This CDR3 has 13 amino acids. Replicate PCRs run on unsorted PBMC used 300 to 350 ng DNA, which was 25,000 to 30,000 T cell genomes. Profiling relied on immunoSEQ multiplex PCR, and the TCRdb table lists in-frame clones only, not all of them. The top ten hold around 11% of the sample, which has approximately 460,000 clones, over 60% seen once. Donors were healthy HIV-negative adults without recently reported acute infections or vaccinations.

This receptor was obtained from a woman aged 40-49 years in good health. Some clones in this sample may be carry-over from other donors' samples. Specimen: PBMCs. The chain couples TRBV18 to TRBJ2-1; D is possibly TRBD1 or TRBD2 (5 bases each). The CDR3 region has the DNA TGTGCCAGCTCACCCGGGACCAACAATGAGCAGTTCTTC. Protein: CASSPGTNNEQFF.